Listed here are 3 T cell receptor beta chains from one sample, sequenced in a study of CD8+CD57+ T cells in acquired aplastic anemia. The use of genomic DNA as template underpinned the TCR beta VDJ and CDR3 profiling. TCRdb re-called the reads through MiXCR, storing one row per CDR3 protein. The table lists 86,000 or so distinct CDR3 sequences, about half of them singletons. The sequenced sample was sorted CD4+, CD8+, or CD8+CD57+ T cells (not recorded which) from PBMCs. Receptor source: a human donor in good health, serving as a control.

Points on this clonotype: One end of the junction does not line up with germline, which may come from a read error. The chain recombines TRBV4-1 with TRBJ1-5; D uncertain. The CDR3 has 16 residues. Germline lookup yields CDR1 MGHRA and CDR2 YSYEKL. The CDR3 protein is CPSSSQISYSNQPQHF. Here the CDR3 DNA reads TGCCCCAGCAGCTCACAAATAAGTTATAGCAATCAGCCCCAGCATTTT.

V is TRBV3-1 and J is TRBJ2-5; no clear D gene. V gave up 0 bases and J gave up 5 bases, with 13 bases separating them. CDR3 length: 15 amino acids. In germline, CDR1 is LGHDT, CDR2 YNNKEL (reference sequence). Written as DNA, the CDR3 is TGTGCCAGCAGCCAAGATCAGGTTGGGGTTGAGACCCAGTACTTC. It translates to CASSQDQVGVETQYF.

Turning to this clonotype: A read error may account for a junction end that differs from germline. The chain combines TRBV7-9 with TRBJ2-3; D not resolved. CDR1 and CDR2 (germline): SEHNR, FQNEAQ (reference sequence). The CDR3 has 11 residues. The CDR3 bases are TGTGCCGGCAGCTTAGGAGATACGCAGTATTTT. Translation gives CAGSLGDTQYF.